The 15 T cell receptor beta chains below all came from one sample that was sequenced in a study of blood T cell repertoires in COVID-19. Data came from immunoSEQ multiplex PCR; TCRdb stores just in-frame clones and leaves some out. Among a few hundred thousand clones listed, approximately 78% were seen once. What was sequenced was peripheral blood. The origin of the receptors is a woman between 18 and 29 years old with acute or convalescent COVID-19.

The V gene is TRBV13, the J gene TRBJ1-2; 10 nucleotides agree with TRBD1. The length of the CDR3 is 15 residues. Germline V CDR1 and CDR2: PRHDT, FYEKMQ (reference sequence). Trimming removed 0 bases from V and 6 bases from J; junction bases left unmatched: 4. CDR3 sequence (DNA): TGTGCCAGCAGCTTAGGGGACAGGGGGTTACATGGCTACACCTTC. Translating it yields CASSLGDRGLHGYTF.

This clone has just a few counts. V is TRBV2 and J is TRBJ1-4; tentative D call: TRBD1 (6 bases). This CDR3 is 16 amino acids long. Germline CDR1 is SNHLY and CDR2 is FYNNEI. Trimming took 4 bases from V and 2 from J, leaving 14 bases between them. CDR3 sequence: CASSGRQVGTNEKLFF. CDR3 coding DNA: TGTGCCAGCAGTGGGAGACAGGTGGGGACTAATGAAAAACTGTTTTTT.

The chain has TRBV5-7 and TRBJ1-5; D is uncertain. TRBV5-7 counts as an open reading frame of uncertain function. The CDR3 loop spans 17 amino acids. Trimming left V 3 bases short and J 0 bases short, with 16 bases between. CDR3 DNA: TGTGCCAGCAGCTCTAAGCCCGCACCCTATAGCAATCAGCCCCAGCATTTT. Its translation is CASSSKPAPYSNQPQHF.

This clone was picked up a small number of times. The CDR3 coding sequence is TGTGCCAGCACCCTCCCCAGGGCCTCCCTCAACACTGAAGCTTTCTTT. It codes for CASTLPRASLNTEAFF. This chain uses TRBV28 with TRBJ1-1; the D gene is possibly TRBD1 (5 bases). V was clipped by 7 bases and J by 2 bases, with 20 bases between them. The CDR3 covers 16 residues. CDR1 is MDHEN, CDR2 SYDVKM, per germline. The full variable domain, completed using reference TRBV28 and TRBJ1-1, is DVKVTQSSRYLVKRTGEKVFLECVQDMDHENMFWYRQDPGLGLRLIYFSYDVKMKEKGDIPEGYSVSREKKERFSLILESASTNQTSMYLCASTLPRASLNTEAFFGQGTRLTVV.

The chain carries TRBV27 and TRBJ2-4, with 8 bases matching TRBD1. The trim removed 5 bases at V and 0 bases at J, leaving 6 bases unmatched. The CDR3 is made up of 16 amino acids. Germline V gene data show CDR1 as MNHEY and CDR2 as SMNVEV (reference sequence). CDR3 in DNA: TGTGCCAGCAGTCCTTGGACAGGGTTAGCCAAAAACATTCAGTACTTC. Translation: CASSPWTGLAKNIQYF.

The rearrangement uses TRBV7-2 and TRBJ2-3; 9 bases line up with TRBD2. V was clipped by 5 bases and J by 2 bases; unmatched bases: 11. CDR3 length equals 17 residues. Germline CDR1 reads SGHTA; CDR2 reads FQGNSA. The CDR3 region has the DNA TGTGCCAGCAGCGCGCATCCCACTAGCGGGCACACAGATACGCAGTATTTT. Protein: CASSAHPTSGHTDTQYF.

V usage is TRBV28 and J usage is TRBJ2-7, with a weak D call TRBD1 (6 bases). The CDR3 runs to 13 residues. CDR1 and CDR2 from the germline V gene are MDHEN and SYDVKM. Trimming stripped 6 bases from V and 6 bases from J, with 15 bases between. In DNA form, the CDR3 reads TGTGCCAGCAGATCAGGGGCGGTGGGCGAGCAGTACTTC. Residues: CASRSGAVGEQYF.

This chain links TRBV7-3 with TRBJ1-1; D is ambiguous. This CDR3 contains 13 residues. V was cut by 5 bases and J by 3 bases, with 10 bases left in between. The germline V gene encodes CDR1 SGHTA and CDR2 FQGTGA. This CDR3 reads CASSLVGDTEAFF. The CDR3 DNA follows: TGTGCCAGCAGCCTCGTCGGGGACACTGAAGCTTTCTTT.

This clone was picked up a small number of times. The chain is built from TRBV30 and TRBJ2-7; 7 nucleotides match TRBD1. Looked up from germline, CDR1 is GTSNPN and CDR2 is SVGIG (reference sequence). V gave up 2 bases and J gave up 5 bases; unmatched junction bases: 9. This CDR3 spans 14 amino acids. The DNA for the CDR3 is TGTGCCTGGAGTCGCCGGGACAGTAAAAACGAGCAGTACTTC. Its translation is CAWSRRDSKNEQYF.

The gene calls are TRBV27 and TRBJ2-7; 7 bases are a match to TRBD2. The V and J ends lost 0 bases and 4 bases, in that order; junction bases with no gene match: 9. Germline CDR1 and CDR2: MNHEY and SMNVEV (reference sequence). The CDR3 contains 16 residues. CDR3 region: CASSLSTRLADYEQYF. The CDR3 DNA follows: TGTGCCAGCAGTTTATCCACCAGGCTAGCGGATTACGAGCAGTACTTC.

This clone appeared a few times. V is TRBV6-5 and J is TRBJ2-5; 7 bases line up with TRBD2. The CDR3 runs to 13 residues. The V gene end was trimmed by 5 bases and the J gene end by 5 bases; junction bases not matched to a gene: 5. Germline assignment: CDR1 MNHEY and CDR2 SVGAGI. Written as DNA, the CDR3 is TGTGCCAGCAGTCGGACTAGGTGGGAGACCCAGTACTTC. Residues: CASSRTRWETQYF.

The chain links TRBV21-1 to TRBJ1-5; the table assigns TRBD1, which was not confirmed against the DNA. TRBV21-1 is recorded as a pseudogene. The CDR3 runs to 14 residues. CDR3: CASRTENSNQPQHF. Written as DNA, the CDR3 is TGTGCCAGCAGGACAGAAAATAGCAATCAGCCCCAGCATTTT.

The chain is built from TRBV6-6 and TRBJ2-7; 7 bases agree with TRBD2. The CDR3 totals 12 residues. Unmatched junction bases numbered 3, after V lost 6 bases and J lost 4 bases. CDR1 MNHNY and CDR2 SVGAGI come from the germline V gene (reference sequence). CDR3 sequence: CASRLAPYEQYF. In DNA form, the CDR3 reads TGTGCCAGCAGACTAGCGCCATACGAGCAGTACTTC.

This clone was observed a few times. The V call is TRBV7-2, the J call TRBJ1-1; the D is unclear. The germline V gene has CDR1 SGHTA and CDR2 FQGNSA. The V gene lost 1 base and the J gene lost 6 bases, with 12 bases spanning the gap. The CDR3 sequence is 14 residues long. Here the CDR3 reads CASSLGLRAPEAFF. The CDR3 DNA is TGTGCCAGCAGCTTAGGTTTGAGGGCCCCTGAAGCTTTCTTT.

The chain has TRBV28 and TRBJ1-2; D remains unclear. The CDR3 is 12 amino acids. Between the trimmed V and J ends, which lost 6 bases and 5 bases, there was a span of 10 bases. Looked up from germline, CDR1 is MDHEN and CDR2 is SYDVKM. For the CDR3, the DNA is TGTGCCAGCAGCCCTAGATTTTATGGCTACACCTTC. The encoded protein is CASSPRFYGYTF.